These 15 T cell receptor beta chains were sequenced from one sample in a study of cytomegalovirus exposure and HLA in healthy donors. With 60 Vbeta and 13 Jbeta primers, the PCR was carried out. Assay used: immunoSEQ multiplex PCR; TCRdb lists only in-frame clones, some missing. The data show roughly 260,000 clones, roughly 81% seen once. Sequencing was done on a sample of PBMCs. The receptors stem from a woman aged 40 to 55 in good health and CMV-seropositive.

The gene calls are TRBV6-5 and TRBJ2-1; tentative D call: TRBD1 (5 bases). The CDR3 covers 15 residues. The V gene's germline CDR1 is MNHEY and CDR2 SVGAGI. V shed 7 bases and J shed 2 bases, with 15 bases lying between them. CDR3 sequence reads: CASTPSLTAYNEQFF. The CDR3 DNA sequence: TGTGCCAGCACCCCCTCCCTGACAGCCTACAATGAGCAGTTCTTC.

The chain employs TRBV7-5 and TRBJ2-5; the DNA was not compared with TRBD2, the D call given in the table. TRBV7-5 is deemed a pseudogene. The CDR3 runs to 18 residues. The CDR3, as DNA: TGTGTCAGAAGCTTAAGGGGGCTAGCGGGAGCTTACAAAGAGACCCAGTACTTC. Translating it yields CVRSLRGLAGAYKETQYF.

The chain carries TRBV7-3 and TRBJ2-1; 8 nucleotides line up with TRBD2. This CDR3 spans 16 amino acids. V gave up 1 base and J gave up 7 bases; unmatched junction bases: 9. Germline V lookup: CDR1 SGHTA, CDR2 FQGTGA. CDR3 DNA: TGTGCCAGCAGCTTAAGCTCGGGAGGGCCGGGGAATGAGCAGTTCTTC. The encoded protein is CASSLSSGGPGNEQFF.

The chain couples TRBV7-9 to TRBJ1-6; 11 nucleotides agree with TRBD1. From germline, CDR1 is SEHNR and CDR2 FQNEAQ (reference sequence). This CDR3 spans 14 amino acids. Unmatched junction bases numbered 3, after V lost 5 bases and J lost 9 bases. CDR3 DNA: TGTGCCAGCAGCCTGGGACAGGGGGGTTCACCCCTCCACTTT. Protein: CASSLGQGGSPLHF. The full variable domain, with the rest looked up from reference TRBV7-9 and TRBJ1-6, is DTGVSQNPRHKITKRGQNVTFRCDPISEHNRLYWYRQTLGQGPEFLTYFQNEAQLEKSRLLSDRFSAERPKGSFSTLEIQRTEQGDSAMYLCASSLGQGGSPLHFGNGTRLTVT.

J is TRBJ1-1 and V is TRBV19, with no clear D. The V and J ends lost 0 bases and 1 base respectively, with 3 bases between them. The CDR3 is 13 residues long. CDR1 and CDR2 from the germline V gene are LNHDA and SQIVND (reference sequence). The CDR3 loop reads CASSIEANTEAFF. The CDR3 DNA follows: TGTGCCAGTAGTATAGAAGCGAACACTGAAGCTTTCTTT.

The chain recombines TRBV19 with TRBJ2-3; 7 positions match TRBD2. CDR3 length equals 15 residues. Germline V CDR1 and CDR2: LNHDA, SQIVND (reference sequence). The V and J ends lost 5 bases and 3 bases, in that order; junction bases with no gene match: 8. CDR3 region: CASSSKRDQTDTQYF. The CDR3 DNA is TGTGCCAGTAGTTCCAAGCGGGACCAGACAGATACGCAGTATTTT.

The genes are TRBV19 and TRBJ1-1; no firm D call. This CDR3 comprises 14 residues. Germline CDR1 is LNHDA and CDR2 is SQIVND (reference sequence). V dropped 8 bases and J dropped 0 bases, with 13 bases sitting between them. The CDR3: CASALTGMNTEAFF. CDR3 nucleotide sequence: TGTGCCAGTGCTCTTACGGGGATGAACACTGAAGCTTTCTTT.

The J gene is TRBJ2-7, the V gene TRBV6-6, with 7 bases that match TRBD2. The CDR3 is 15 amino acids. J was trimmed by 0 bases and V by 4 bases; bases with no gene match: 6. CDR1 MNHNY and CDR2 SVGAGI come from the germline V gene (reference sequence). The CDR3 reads CASSSSGASSYEQYF. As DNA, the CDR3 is TGTGCCAGCAGTTCCAGCGGGGCGAGCTCCTACGAGCAGTACTTC.

CDR3: CASSLLAGGRTYEQYF. CDR3 sequence (DNA): TGTGCCAGCAGTTTATTGGCGGGAGGTAGGACCTACGAGCAGTACTTC. The chain carries TRBV27 and TRBJ2-7; 8 bases are a match to TRBD2. From germline, CDR1 is MNHEY and CDR2 SMNVEV (reference sequence). V trimming: 1 base; J trimming: 2 bases; junction bases outside the gene matches: 7. This CDR3 region has 16 residues.

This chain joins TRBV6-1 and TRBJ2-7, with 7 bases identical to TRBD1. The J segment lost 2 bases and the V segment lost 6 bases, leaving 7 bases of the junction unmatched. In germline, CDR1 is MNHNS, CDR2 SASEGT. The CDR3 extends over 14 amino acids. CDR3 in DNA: TGTGCCAGCAGCAACCGGGACAGAGCCTACGAGCAGTACTTC. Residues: CASSNRDRAYEQYF.

This CDR3 is CASSLIPVAGPYEQYF. The CDR3 nucleotides are TGTGCCAGCAGTTTAATCCCGGTAGCGGGCCCCTACGAGCAGTACTTC. J is TRBJ2-7 and V is TRBV28; TRBD2 matches 7 bases. Germline CDR1 is MDHEN and CDR2 is SYDVKM. V gave up 2 bases and J gave up 2 bases; unmatched junction bases: 9. CDR3 length: 16 amino acids.

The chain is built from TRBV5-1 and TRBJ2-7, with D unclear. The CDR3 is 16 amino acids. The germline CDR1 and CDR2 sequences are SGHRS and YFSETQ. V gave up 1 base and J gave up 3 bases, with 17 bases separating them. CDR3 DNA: TGCGCCAGCAGCTTGAGATCCGATGGCGGAAACTACGAGCAGTACTTC. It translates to CASSLRSDGGNYEQYF.

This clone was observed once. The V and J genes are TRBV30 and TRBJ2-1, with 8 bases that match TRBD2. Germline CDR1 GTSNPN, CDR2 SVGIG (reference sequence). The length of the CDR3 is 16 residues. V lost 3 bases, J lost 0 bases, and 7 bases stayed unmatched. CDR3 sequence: CAWRVGGGLSYNEQFF. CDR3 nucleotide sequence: TGTGCCTGGAGGGTCGGGGGGGGCCTCTCCTACAATGAGCAGTTCTTC. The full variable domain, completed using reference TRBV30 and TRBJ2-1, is SQTIHQWPATLVQPVGSPLSLECTVEGTSNPNLYWYRQAAGRGLQLLFYSVGIGQISSEVPQNLSASRPQDRQFILSSKKLLLSDSGFYLCAWRVGGGLSYNEQFFGPGTRLTVL.

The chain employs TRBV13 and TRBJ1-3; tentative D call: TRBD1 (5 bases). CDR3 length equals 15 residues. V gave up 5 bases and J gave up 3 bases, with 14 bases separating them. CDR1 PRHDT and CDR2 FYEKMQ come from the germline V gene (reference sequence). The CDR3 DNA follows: TGTGCCAGCAGCCCCCGTGCGGGGGGTGGAAACACCATATATTTT. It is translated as CASSPRAGGGNTIYF.

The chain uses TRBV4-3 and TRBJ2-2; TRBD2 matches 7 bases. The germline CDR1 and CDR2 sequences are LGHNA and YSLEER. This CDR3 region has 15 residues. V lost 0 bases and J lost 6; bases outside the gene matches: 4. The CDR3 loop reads CASSQDRLASGELFF. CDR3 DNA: TGCGCCAGCAGCCAAGATAGACTAGCTTCCGGGGAGCTGTTTTTT.